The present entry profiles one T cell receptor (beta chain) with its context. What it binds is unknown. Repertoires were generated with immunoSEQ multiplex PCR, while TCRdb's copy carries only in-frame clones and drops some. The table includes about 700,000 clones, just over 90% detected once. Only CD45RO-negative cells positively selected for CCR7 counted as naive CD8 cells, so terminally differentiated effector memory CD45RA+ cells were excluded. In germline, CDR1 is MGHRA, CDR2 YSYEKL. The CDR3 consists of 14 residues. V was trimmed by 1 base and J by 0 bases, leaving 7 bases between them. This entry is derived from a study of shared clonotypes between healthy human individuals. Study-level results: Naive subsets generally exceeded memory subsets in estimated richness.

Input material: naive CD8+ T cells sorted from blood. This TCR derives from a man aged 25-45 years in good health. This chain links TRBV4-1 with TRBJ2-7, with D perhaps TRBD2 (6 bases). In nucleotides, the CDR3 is TGCGCCAGCAGCCAAGGGGACTCCTCCTACGAGCAGTACTTC. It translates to CASSQGDSSYEQYF.